Listed here are 17 T cell receptor beta chains from one sample, sequenced in a study of T cells in Graves' hyperthyroidism and ophthalmopathy. Amplification of TCR beta CDR3 regions used RNA as the template. In the first-round RT-PCR of the TCR CDR3, the HTBI primer set was used. TCRdb reprocessed the multiplex PCR reads with MiXCR, giving one entry per CDR3 protein. The sample has roughly 800,000 distinct CDR3 sequences; over 35% are singletons. Sequencing was performed on blood. The receptors here all came from a man younger than 35 with Graves' hyperthyroidism.

This chain connects TRBV19 to TRBJ1-5; D gene unclear. With 2 bases removed from V and 11 bases from J, the gap between germline ends came to 7 bases. Germline V gene data show CDR1 as LNHDA and CDR2 as SQIVND (reference sequence). The CDR3 is 11 residues long. The CDR3 sequence: CASSIQGSQHF. The CDR3 bases are TGTGCCAGTAGTATACAAGGGTCCCAGCATTTT.

This chain joins TRBV4-2 and TRBJ1-1, with D maybe TRBD1 (6 bases). The CDR3 extends over 15 amino acids. Trimming cost V 1 base and J 8 bases, with 17 bases left between them. Germline CDR1 LGHNA, CDR2 YNFKEQ. The CDR3 reads CASSQVGHPRAEAFF. The CDR3, as DNA: TGTGCCAGCAGCCAAGTGGGACACCCGCGAGCAGAAGCTTTCTTT.

This clonotype was seen more than once but under ten times. The chain couples TRBV19 to TRBJ2-7; D ambiguous. The V and J ends lost 8 bases and 6 bases respectively, with 11 bases between them. The germline gives CDR1 LNHDA, CDR2 SQIVND (reference sequence). CDR3 size: 11 residues. CDR3: CASGSTGEQYF. CDR3 nucleotides: TGTGCCAGTGGATCGACGGGCGAGCAGTACTTC.

In this sample, this clonotype turned up many times. The CDR3 bases are TGTGCCTCCACCGACAGTCCTGGAAACACCATATATTTT. It yields the protein CASTDSPGNTIYF. The chain recombines TRBV10-3 with TRBJ1-3; D may be TRBD1 (5 bases). The CDR3 is 13 residues long. Germline-derived CDR1 and CDR2 are ENHRY and SYGVKD. V dropped 11 bases and J dropped 2 bases, with 13 bases sitting between them.

This clonotype was detected only a few times. The chain has TRBV24-1 and TRBJ2-7; 8 positions agree with TRBD1. The CDR3 is 15 residues long. Germline trimming cut 5 bases from V and 0 bases from J; bases unmatched to any gene: 5. The germline V gene has CDR1 KGHDR and CDR2 SFDVKD. In DNA form, the CDR3 reads TGTGCCACCAGTGCCGGGACAGGTCTCTCCTACGAGCAGTACTTC. Translated: CATSAGTGLSYEQYF.

The V call is TRBV7-9, the J call TRBJ1-3; D is unresolved. V was cut by 6 bases and J by 3 bases, with 15 bases left in between. CDR3 length: 15 residues. CDR1 and CDR2 from the germline V gene are SEHNR and FQNEAQ (reference sequence). The CDR3 here is CASRASMGYGNTIYF. The CDR3 DNA is TGTGCCAGCAGGGCTAGCATGGGATATGGAAACACCATATATTTT.

This chain joins TRBV19 and TRBJ1-2; no clear D gene. The CDR3 extends over 12 amino acids. V lost 7 bases and J lost 4, with 10 bases in between. Per the germline V gene, CDR1 is LNHDA and CDR2 is SQIVND (reference sequence). The CDR3 region is CASKETGYGYTF. DNA of the CDR3: TGTGCCAGTAAAGAGACCGGCTATGGCTACACCTTC.

The sample holds a few counts of this clonotype. This chain links TRBV10-3 with TRBJ1-5, with D perhaps matching TRBD1 (6 bases). V lost 10 bases to trimming and J lost 9 bases, with 16 bases between them. Per the germline V gene, CDR1 is ENHRY and CDR2 is SYGVKD. The CDR3 is 12 residues long. CDR3: CASTRGQSPQHF. The DNA of the CDR3 is TGTGCCAGCACCCGGGGGCAGTCGCCCCAGCATTTT.

This clonotype was recorded at least ten times. The chain uses TRBV7-8 and TRBJ1-1, with D hard to call. Germline V gene data show CDR1 as SGHVS and CDR2 as FQNEAQ. The germline V and J ends were trimmed by 0 bases and 7 bases, with 9 bases remaining between them. CDR3 length: 13 amino acids. The CDR3 reads CASSLAAELEAFF. CDR3 DNA: TGTGCCAGCAGCTTAGCGGCGGAGCTTGAAGCTTTCTTT.

V gene TRBV9 combines with J gene TRBJ2-2, with a tentative D call TRBD2 (6 bases). Trimming removed 0 bases from V and 3 bases from J, with 12 bases in between. In germline, CDR1 is SGDLS, CDR2 YYNGEE. The CDR3 totals 16 residues. The CDR3 nucleotides read TGTGCCAGCAGCGTAGGGGTAGCGGAGTACACCGGGGAGCTGTTTTTT. This gives the protein CASSVGVAEYTGELFF.

This clonotype was counted ten times or more. The chain couples TRBV10-3 to TRBJ1-5; 10 positions agree with TRBD1. This CDR3 contains 15 residues. Trimming took 10 bases from V and 0 from J; bases not matched to a gene: 6. The germline CDR1 and CDR2 sequences are ENHRY and SYGVKD. CDR3 protein: CATSGTGDSNQPQHF. CDR3 bases: TGTGCCACCTCCGGGACAGGGGATAGCAATCAGCCCCAGCATTTT.

The gene calls are TRBV29-1 and TRBJ1-2, with D possibly TRBD1 on 5 matching bases. This CDR3 is built from 14 residues. CDR1 is SQVTM and CDR2 is ANQGSEA in the germline V gene. The V gene lost 4 bases and the J gene lost 3 bases, with 15 bases spanning the gap. The CDR3 protein is CSVGGTPVDYGYTF. The CDR3, as DNA: TGCAGCGTTGGGGGGACCCCGGTGGACTATGGCTACACCTTC.

On this clonotype: A single base separates this from a much larger clone, so it may be a read error. Written as DNA, the CDR3 is TGTGCTAGCAGCCCTAGTTTGGGCACCCGGGAGCTGTTTTTT. It yields the protein CASSPSLGTRELFF. This sequence joins TRBV2 and TRBJ2-2; no firm D call. The germline V gene has CDR1 SNHLY and CDR2 FYNNEI. There are 14 residues in the CDR3.

This clonotype has a count of ten or more. This chain links TRBV13 with TRBJ1-4, with no clear D. Germline V gives CDR1 PRHDT, CDR2 FYEKMQ (reference sequence). The CDR3 length is 13 residues. Trimming left V 7 bases short and J 3 bases short, with 9 bases between. The CDR3 nucleotides read TGTGCCAGCAAGGGCCGGGCTAATGAAAAACTGTTTTTT. It specifies CASKGRANEKLFF.

The genes are TRBV12-3 or TRBV12-4 and TRBJ1-1; weak D call: TRBD1 (6 bases). Trimming took off 3 bases at V and 8 bases at J, with 13 bases between the two ends. The CDR3 sequence is 13 residues long. DNA for the CDR3: TGTGCCAGCAGTTTCGTGATCGGGGGCGAAGCTTTCTTT. Encoded protein: CASSFVIGGEAFF.

The chain is built from TRBV7-9 and TRBJ2-6; 7 bases are a match to TRBD2. Trimming took 4 bases from V and 1 from J; bases not matched to a gene: 4. The V gene's germline CDR1 is SEHNR and CDR2 FQNEAQ (reference sequence). The CDR3 contains 16 residues. The CDR3 DNA sequence: TGTGCCAGCAGCTCAGGTAGCGGGTCTGGGGCCAACGTCCTGACTTTC. It codes for CASSSGSGSGANVLTF.

The CDR3 region has the DNA TGTGCCAGCAAACCAAACCCTGGCACTGAAGCTTTCTTT. Protein: CASKPNPGTEAFF. The rearrangement links TRBV9 to TRBJ1-1, with D hard to call. Germline V lookup: CDR1 SGDLS, CDR2 YYNGEE. Between the trimmed V and J ends, which lost 6 bases and 4 bases, there was a span of 13 bases. CDR3 length: 13 amino acids.